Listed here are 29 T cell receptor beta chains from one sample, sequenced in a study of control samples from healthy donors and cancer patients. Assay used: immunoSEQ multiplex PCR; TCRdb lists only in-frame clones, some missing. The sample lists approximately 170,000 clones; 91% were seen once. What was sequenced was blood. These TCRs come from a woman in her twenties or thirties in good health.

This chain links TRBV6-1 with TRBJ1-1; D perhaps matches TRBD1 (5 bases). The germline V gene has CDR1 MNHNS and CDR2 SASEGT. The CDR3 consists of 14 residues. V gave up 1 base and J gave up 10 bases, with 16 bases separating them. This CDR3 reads CASSEGGTAARAFF. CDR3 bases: TGTGCCAGCAGTGAAGGAGGGACTGCGGCGAGAGCTTTCTTT.

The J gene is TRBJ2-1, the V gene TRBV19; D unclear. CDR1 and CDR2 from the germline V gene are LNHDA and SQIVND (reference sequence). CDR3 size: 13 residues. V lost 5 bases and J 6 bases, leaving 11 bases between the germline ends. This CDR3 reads CASSLHGSNEQFF. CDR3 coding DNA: TGTGCCAGTAGTCTCCACGGATCCAATGAGCAGTTCTTC.

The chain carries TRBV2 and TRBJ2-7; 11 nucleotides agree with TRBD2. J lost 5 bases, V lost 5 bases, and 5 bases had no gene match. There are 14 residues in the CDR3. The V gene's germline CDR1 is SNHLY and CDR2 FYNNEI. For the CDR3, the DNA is TGTGCCAGCAGTCCCCCTAGCGGGAGGCACGAGCAGTACTTC. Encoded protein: CASSPPSGRHEQYF. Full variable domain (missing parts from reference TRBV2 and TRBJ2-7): EPEVTQTPSHQVTQMGQEVILRCVPISNHLYFYWYRQILGQKVEFLVSFYNNEISEKSEIFDDQFSVERPDGSNFTLKIRSTKLEDSAMYFCASSPPSGRHEQYFGPGTRLTVT.

The CDR3 bases are TGTGCCAGCAGCTTGGAGAACACCGGGGAGCTGTTTTTT. Residues: CASSLENTGELFF. The gene calls are TRBV7-3 and TRBJ2-2; unclear D gene. CDR3 length: 13 residues. Germline V lookup: CDR1 SGHTA, CDR2 FQGTGA. V lost 3 bases, J lost 1 base, and 3 bases lay in between.

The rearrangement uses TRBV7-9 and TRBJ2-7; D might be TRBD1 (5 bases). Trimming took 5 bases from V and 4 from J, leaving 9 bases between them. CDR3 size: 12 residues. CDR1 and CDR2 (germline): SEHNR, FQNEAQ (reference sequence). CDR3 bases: TGTGCCAGCAGCAAACAGGATTACGAGCAGTACTTC. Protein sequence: CASSKQDYEQYF.

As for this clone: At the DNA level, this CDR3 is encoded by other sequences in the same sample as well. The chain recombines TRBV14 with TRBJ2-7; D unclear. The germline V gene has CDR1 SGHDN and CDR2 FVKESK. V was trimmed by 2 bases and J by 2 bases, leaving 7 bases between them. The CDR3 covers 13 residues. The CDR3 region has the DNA TGTGCCAGCAGCCAAAGACTTGCCTACGAGCAGTACTTC. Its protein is CASSQRLAYEQYF.

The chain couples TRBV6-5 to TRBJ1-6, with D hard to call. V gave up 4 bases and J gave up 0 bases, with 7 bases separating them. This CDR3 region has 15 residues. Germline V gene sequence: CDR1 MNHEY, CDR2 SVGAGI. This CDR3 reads CASSSSSSYNSPLHF. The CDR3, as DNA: TGTGCCAGCAGTTCGAGTAGCTCCTATAATTCACCCCTCCACTTT.

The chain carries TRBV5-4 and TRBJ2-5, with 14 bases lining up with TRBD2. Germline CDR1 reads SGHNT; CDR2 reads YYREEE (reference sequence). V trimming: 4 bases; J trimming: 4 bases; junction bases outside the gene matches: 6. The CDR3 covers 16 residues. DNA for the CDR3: TGTGCCAGCAGCCGGGGACTAGCGGGAGCCCGAGAGACCCAGTACTTC. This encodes CASSRGLAGARETQYF.

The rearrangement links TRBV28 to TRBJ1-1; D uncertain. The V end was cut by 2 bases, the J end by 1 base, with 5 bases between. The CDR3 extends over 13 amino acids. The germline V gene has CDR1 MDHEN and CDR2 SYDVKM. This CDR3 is CASSLNQNTEAFF. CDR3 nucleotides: TGTGCCAGCAGTTTAAACCAGAACACTGAAGCTTTCTTT.

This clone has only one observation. The CDR3, as DNA: TGTGCCAGCAGCTTAAGGCCCCAGGGGGCAGGAGATACGCAGTATTTT. This sequence encodes CASSLRPQGAGDTQYF. The chain carries TRBV7-3 and TRBJ2-3; 8 nucleotides line up with TRBD1. The CDR3 consists of 16 residues. V dropped 1 base and J dropped 5; count of bases not matched to a gene: 8. From germline, CDR1 is SGHTA and CDR2 FQGTGA.

Here the CDR3 reads CASSEQGIATEAFF. CDR3 coding DNA: TGCGCCAGCAGTGAACAGGGTATAGCCACTGAAGCTTTCTTT. This chain uses TRBV10-1 with TRBJ1-1; D perhaps matches TRBD1 (6 bases). CDR3 length: 14 amino acids. Germline assignment: CDR1 WNHNN and CDR2 SYGVQD (reference sequence). Trimming took off 3 bases at V and 4 bases at J, with 12 bases between the two ends.

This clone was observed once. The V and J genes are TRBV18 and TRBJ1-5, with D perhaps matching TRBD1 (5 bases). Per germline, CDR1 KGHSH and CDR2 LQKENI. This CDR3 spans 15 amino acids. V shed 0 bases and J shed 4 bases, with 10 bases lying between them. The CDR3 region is CASSPPGGWNQPQHF. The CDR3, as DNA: TGTGCCAGCTCACCACCTGGGGGGTGGAATCAGCCCCAGCATTTT. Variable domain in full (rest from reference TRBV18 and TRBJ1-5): NAGVMQNPRHLVRRRGQEARLRCSPMKGHSHVYWYRQLPEEGLKFMVYLQKENIIDESGMPKERFSAEFPKEGPSILRIQQVVRGDSAAYFCASSPPGGWNQPQHFGDGTRLSIL.

The CDR3 coding sequence is TGTGCCAGCAGTATCAGACGGATATATAGCAATCAGCCCCAGCATTTT. Translated, it gives CASSIRRIYSNQPQHF. This chain uses TRBV28 with TRBJ1-5; no firm D call. The CDR3 has 16 residues. Per the germline V gene, CDR1 is MDHEN and CDR2 is SYDVKM. The germline V and J ends were trimmed by 5 bases and 0 bases, with 14 bases remaining between them.

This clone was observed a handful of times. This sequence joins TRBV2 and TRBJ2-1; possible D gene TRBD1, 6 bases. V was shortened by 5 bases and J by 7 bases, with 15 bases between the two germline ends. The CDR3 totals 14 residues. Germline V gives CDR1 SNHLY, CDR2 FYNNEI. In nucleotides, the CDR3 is TGTGCCAGCAGTTGGGACACGGCCGGGAATGAGCAGTTCTTC. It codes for CASSWDTAGNEQFF.

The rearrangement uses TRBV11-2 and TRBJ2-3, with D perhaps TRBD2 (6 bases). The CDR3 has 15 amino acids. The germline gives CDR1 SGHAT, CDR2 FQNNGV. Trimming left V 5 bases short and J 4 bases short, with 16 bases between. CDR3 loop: CASSARDWGADTQYF. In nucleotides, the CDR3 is TGTGCCAGCAGCGCTCGGGACTGGGGGGCAGATACGCAGTATTTT.

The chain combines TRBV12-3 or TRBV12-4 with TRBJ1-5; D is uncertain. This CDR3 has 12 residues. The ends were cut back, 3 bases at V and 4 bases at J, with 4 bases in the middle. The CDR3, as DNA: TGTGCCAGCAGTTTTTGGAATCAGCCCCAGCATTTT. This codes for CASSFWNQPQHF.

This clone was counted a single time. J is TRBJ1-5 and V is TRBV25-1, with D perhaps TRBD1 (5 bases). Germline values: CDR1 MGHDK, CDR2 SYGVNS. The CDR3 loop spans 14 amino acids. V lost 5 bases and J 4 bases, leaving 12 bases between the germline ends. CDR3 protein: CASSSQGPNQPQHF. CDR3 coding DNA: TGTGCCAGCAGTTCCCAGGGTCCGAATCAGCCCCAGCATTTT.

CDR3 loop: CASSDPPNYGYTF. The CDR3 coding sequence is TGTGCCAGCAGTGATCCCCCAAACTATGGCTACACCTTC. The chain combines TRBV6-1 with TRBJ1-2; D not certain. CDR3 length: 13 amino acids. Germline V gives CDR1 MNHNS, CDR2 SASEGT. Trimming took off 3 bases at V and 2 bases at J, with 7 bases between the two ends.

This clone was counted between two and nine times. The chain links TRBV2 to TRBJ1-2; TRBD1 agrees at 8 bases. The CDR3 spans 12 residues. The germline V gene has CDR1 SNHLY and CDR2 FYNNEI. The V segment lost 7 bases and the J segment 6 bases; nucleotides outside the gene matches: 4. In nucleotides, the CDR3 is TGTGCCAGCACGGCAGGGGGCCATGGCTACACCTTC. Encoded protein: CASTAGGHGYTF.

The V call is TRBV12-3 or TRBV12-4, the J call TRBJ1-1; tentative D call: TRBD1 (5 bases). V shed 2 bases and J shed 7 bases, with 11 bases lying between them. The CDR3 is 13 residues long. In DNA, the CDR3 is TGTGCCAGCAGTTTAACCCAGGGTCTTGAAGCTTTCTTT. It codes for CASSLTQGLEAFF.

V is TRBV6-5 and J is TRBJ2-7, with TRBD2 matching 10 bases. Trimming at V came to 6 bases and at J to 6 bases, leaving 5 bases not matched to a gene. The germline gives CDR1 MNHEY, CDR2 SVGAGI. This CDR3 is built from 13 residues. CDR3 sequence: CASSLAGVGEQYF. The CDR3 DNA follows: TGTGCCAGCAGCCTAGCGGGAGTGGGCGAGCAGTACTTC.

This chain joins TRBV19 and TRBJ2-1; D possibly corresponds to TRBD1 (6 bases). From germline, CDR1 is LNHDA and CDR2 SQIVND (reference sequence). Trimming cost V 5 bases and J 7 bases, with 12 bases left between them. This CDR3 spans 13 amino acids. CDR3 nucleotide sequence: TGTGCCAGTAGTCCCACAGGGTGGAATGAGCAGTTCTTC. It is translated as CASSPTGWNEQFF. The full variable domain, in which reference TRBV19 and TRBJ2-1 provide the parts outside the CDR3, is DGGITQSPKYLFRKEGQNVTLSCEQNLNHDAMYWYRQDPGQGLRLIYYSQIVNDFQKGDIAEGYSVSREKKESFPLTVTSAQKNPTAFYLCASSPTGWNEQFFGPGTRLTVL.

This CDR3 is CASRETQETQYF. CDR3 DNA: TGTGCCAGCAGGGAGACTCAAGAGACCCAGTACTTC. This chain links TRBV6-5 with TRBJ2-5; D is uncertain. The germline V gene has CDR1 MNHEY and CDR2 SVGAGI. Trimming stripped 6 bases from V and 2 bases from J, with 7 bases between. This CDR3 contains 12 residues.

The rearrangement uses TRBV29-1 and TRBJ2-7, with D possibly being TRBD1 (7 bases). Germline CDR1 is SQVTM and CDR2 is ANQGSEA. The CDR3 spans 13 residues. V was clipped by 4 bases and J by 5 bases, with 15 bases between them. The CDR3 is CSVGFRGVDEQYF. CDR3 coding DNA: TGCAGCGTTGGGTTCAGGGGGGTTGACGAGCAGTACTTC.

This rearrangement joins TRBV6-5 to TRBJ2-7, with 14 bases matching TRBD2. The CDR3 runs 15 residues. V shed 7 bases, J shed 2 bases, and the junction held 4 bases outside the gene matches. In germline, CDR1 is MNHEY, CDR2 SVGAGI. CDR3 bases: TGTGCCAGCAAAGGACTAGCGGGAGGAGCCTACGAGCAGTACTTC. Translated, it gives CASKGLAGGAYEQYF.

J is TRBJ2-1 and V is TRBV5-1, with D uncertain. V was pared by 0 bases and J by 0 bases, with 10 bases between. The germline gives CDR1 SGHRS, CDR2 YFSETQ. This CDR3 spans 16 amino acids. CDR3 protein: CASSLGYTSSYNEQFF. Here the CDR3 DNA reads TGCGCCAGCAGCTTGGGCTACACAAGCTCCTACAATGAGCAGTTCTTC.

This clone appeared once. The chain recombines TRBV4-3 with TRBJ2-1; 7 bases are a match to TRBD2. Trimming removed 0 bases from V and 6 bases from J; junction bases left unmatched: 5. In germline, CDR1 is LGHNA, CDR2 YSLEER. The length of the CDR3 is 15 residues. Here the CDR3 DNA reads TGCGCCAGCAGCCAAGATCGGGGGAGGGCCAATGAGCAGTTCTTC. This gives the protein CASSQDRGRANEQFF.

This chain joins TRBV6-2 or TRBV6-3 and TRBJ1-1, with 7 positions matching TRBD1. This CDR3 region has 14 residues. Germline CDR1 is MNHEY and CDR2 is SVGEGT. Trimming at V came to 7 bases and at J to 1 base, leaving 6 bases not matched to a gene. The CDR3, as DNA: TGTGCCAGCATCCCTGGGACAGCGAACACTGAAGCTTTCTTT. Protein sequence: CASIPGTANTEAFF.

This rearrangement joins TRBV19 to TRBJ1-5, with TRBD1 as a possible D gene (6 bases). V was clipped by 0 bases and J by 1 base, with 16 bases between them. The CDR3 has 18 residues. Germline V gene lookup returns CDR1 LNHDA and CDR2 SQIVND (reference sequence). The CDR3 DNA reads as TGTGCCAGTAGTATAGATAGTAGGGGGACGAAAAGCAATCAGCCCCAGCATTTT. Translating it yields CASSIDSRGTKSNQPQHF. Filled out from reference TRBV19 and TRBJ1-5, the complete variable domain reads DGGITQSPKYLFRKEGQNVTLSCEQNLNHDAMYWYRQDPGQGLRLIYYSQIVNDFQKGDIAEGYSVSREKKESFPLTVTSAQKNPTAFYLCASSIDSRGTKSNQPQHFGDGTRLSIL.